The 7 T cell receptor beta chains given below trace back to one sample, sequenced in a study of human T cells and chemical hapten exposure. Time point defined: patch test 3, about 24 weeks after DPC sensitization. The treatment was: therapeutic diphenylcyclopropenone sensitization with weekly scalp DPC. TCRdb passed the RACE reads through MiXCR, listing each CDR3 protein once. The sample holds roughly 200,000 distinct CDR3 sequences, around a quarter seen once. Source: whole blood, taken in connection with sensitization to the hapten diphenylcyclopropenone (DPC). The receptors derive from a woman between 40 and 55 years old with alopecia areata. Some clones in this sample may be carry-over from other donors' samples.

The chain has TRBV29-1 and TRBJ1-2, with 9 bases lining up with TRBD1. Trimming removed 1 base from V and 4 bases from J; junction bases left unmatched: 7. The CDR3 has 15 amino acids. The V gene's germline CDR1 is SQVTM and CDR2 ANQGSEA. The CDR3 sequence is CSVEGTGAPFYGYTF. CDR3 nucleotide sequence: TGCAGCGTTGAAGGGACAGGGGCCCCTTTCTATGGCTACACCTTC.

The sample holds a few counts of this clonotype. The chain links TRBV6-5 to TRBJ2-2; D may be TRBD2 (6 bases). Germline V gene sequence: CDR1 MNHEY, CDR2 SVGAGI. The CDR3 length is 13 residues. Trimming removed 5 bases at V and 6 bases at J, with 10 bases between. The CDR3 spells CASSGPGAGELFF. CDR3 coding DNA: TGTGCCAGCAGTGGCCCGGGAGCCGGGGAGCTGTTTTTT.

The J gene is TRBJ1-2, the V gene TRBV12-3 or TRBV12-4, with D possibly TRBD1 on 5 matching bases. The CDR3 is 10 amino acids. Deletions cut 8 bases from V and 12 bases from J, with 13 bases between. CDR3 DNA sequence: TGTGCCAGCGGGGGTCCCACTCACACCTTC. Its translation: CASGGPTHTF.

This clonotype was observed a handful of times. The genes are TRBV20-1 and TRBJ2-3; 7 bases are shared with TRBD2. CDR1 is DFQATT, CDR2 SNEGSKA, per germline (reference sequence). The J segment lost 5 bases and the V segment lost 5 bases, leaving 10 bases of the junction unmatched. The CDR3 has 14 amino acids. CDR3 DNA: TGCAGTGCTGAGAACTGGGGAGGGATAGATACGCAGTATTTT. This sequence encodes CSAENWGGIDTQYF.

The chain couples TRBV27 to TRBJ2-7; the match to TRBD2 covers 7 bases. The germline V gene has CDR1 MNHEY and CDR2 SMNVEV (reference sequence). This CDR3 comprises 12 residues. With 0 bases clipped from V and 9 bases from J, the junction kept 2 bases outside the gene matches. Written as DNA, the CDR3 is TGTGCCAGCAGTTTATCAGCGGGAAGGCAGTACTTC. Residues: CASSLSAGRQYF.

This clonotype appeared a few times. V is TRBV7-2 and J is TRBJ2-1; 11 nucleotides match TRBD2. Germline values: CDR1 SGHTA, CDR2 FQGNSA. After removal of 3 bases from V and 4 bases from J, the junction contained 2 bases not matched to a gene. The CDR3 runs 15 residues. The CDR3 nucleotides are TGTGCCAGCAGCTTGGCTAGCGGGAGGTACAATGAGCAGTTCTTC. As protein: CASSLASGRYNEQFF.

This clonotype has a handful of counts. J is TRBJ2-4 and V is TRBV29-1; 12 bases match TRBD2. Germline-derived CDR1 and CDR2 are SQVTM and ANQGSEA. Losses at the gene ends were 6 bases for V and 0 bases for J; bases not matched to a gene: 18. CDR3 size: 20 residues. CDR3 sequence: CSVVTRHPGLAGLAKNIQYF. CDR3 sequence (DNA): TGCAGCGTAGTGACACGACATCCGGGACTAGCGGGCCTAGCCAAAAACATTCAGTACTTC.